Listed below are T cell receptor beta chains from one sample, sequenced in a study of lymphopenia after photon versus proton radiotherapy. Profiled with immunoSEQ multiplex PCR; TCRdb holds only in-frame clones, not every one. Of 40,000 to 45,000 clones detected, roughly 84% appear once; the ten largest clones hold 10%. Sequenced here: peripheral blood, sampled from a patient treated with proton-based radiotherapy. Receptor source: a woman aged 70-85 years with pancreatic cancer. Some clones in this sample may be carry-over from other donors' samples. Each CDR3 is given with its conserved first and last residue. Each record gives: J gene, V gene, CDR3 protein.

TRBJ1-4,TRBV6-1,CASSPTTGREEKLFF
TRBJ1-1,TRBV7-8,CASSPAGMNTEAFF
TRBJ2-1,TRBV29-1,CSVLRGGQTYNEQFF
TRBJ2-3,TRBV19,CASSPRTGGSTDTQYF
TRBJ2-2,TRBV11-3,CASSLDVLGELFF
TRBJ1-1,TRBV18,CASSRQGSNTEAFF
TRBJ2-5,TRBV4-1,CASSQDGIREETQYF
TRBJ1-6,TRBV28,CATDGFNSPLHF
TRBJ1-4,TRBV30,CAWRRTGGTNEKLFF
TRBJ2-7,TRBV7-8,CASSPRTVSSYEQYF
TRBJ1-6,TRBV2,CASSPGLQSPLHF
TRBJ2-1,TRBV5-1,CASSPGLDDNEQFF
TRBJ1-3,TRBV7-2,CASSLASQGGFGNTIYF
TRBJ1-1,TRBV4-1,CASSQGWTGQTREAFF
TRBJ1-1,TRBV11-3,CASSLRGMNTEAFF
TRBJ2-3,TRBV29-1,CSGGQGVTDTQYF
NA,TRBV5-1,CASSAGLAETSYEQYF
TRBJ1-2,TRBV5-6,CASSRDRGLYGYTF
TRBJ1-2,TRBV19,CASSKDQLPTYGYTF
TRBJ1-6,TRBV6-5,CASSYGVYNSPLHF
TRBJ1-2,TRBV6-5,CASGGTGSGYTF
TRBJ1-6,TRBV6-6,CASSYTPGHSPLHF
TRBJ2-5,TRBV28,CATLFEETQYF
TRBJ2-1,TRBV10-3,CAAGGPGQGVTSYYNEQFF
TRBJ2-7,TRBV6-5,CASSPGGTGSYEQYF
TRBJ1-5,TRBV6-5,CASSVTGERGQPQHF
TRBJ2-2,TRBV6-1,CASSGTGSSGELFF
TRBJ1-3,TRBV19,CASSARVGNTIYF
TRBJ2-7,TRBV27,CASSARQGATYSYEQYF
TRBJ1-4,TRBV19,CASQSAEKLFF
TRBJ1-2,TRBV7-2,CASSPGTGEYYGYTF
TRBJ2-7,TRBV10-3,CAISESQSYEQYF
TRBJ1-2,TRBV28,CASRTQGPRYGYTF
TRBJ2-3,TRBV6-5,CASSYTNRSSVTQYF
TRBJ2-5,TRBV5-4,CASSRRDRGWETQYF
TRBJ2-2,TRBV5-1,CASSLIPGQGFGELFF
TRBJ2-3,TRBV5-5,CASSTQGESTDTQYF
TRBJ1-4,TRBV18,CASSSGQGTNEKLFF
TRBJ2-1,TRBV15,CATSRGDVSYNEQFF
TRBJ1-3,TRBV4-1,CASSQVQGDTGNTIYF
TRBJ2-6,TRBV18,CASSPITPSSGANVLTF
TRBJ2-2,TRBV7-3,CASSLRPLSASGRAGELFF
TRBJ2-1,TRBV7-6,CASSLGAEDNEQFF
TRBJ1-1,TRBV18,CASSPLTGGDPEAFF
TRBJ1-5,TRBV28,CASSFNQPQHF
TRBJ2-1,TRBV18,CASSPSLAGGRHEQFF
TRBJ2-3,TRBV7-9,CASSQPRQGGTDTQYF
TRBJ2-3,TRBV10-3,CAISESSGRSTDTQYF
TRBJ1-4,TRBV7-9,CASSSRQGATRVNEKLFF
TRBJ1-6,TRBV2,CASSGGQYNSPLHF
TRBJ1-5,TRBV28,CASSLYRTYSNQPQHF
TRBJ1-1,TRBV11-3,CASSLDSYTEAFF
TRBJ2-7,TRBV5-1,CASSFDRSSYEQYF
TRBJ2-5,TRBV7-9,CASSFQPETQYF
TRBJ1-3,TRBV2,CASSAFGEPGNTIYF
TRBJ2-7,TRBV10-3,CAISPGTSGHTQQYF
TRBJ1-1,TRBV29-1,CSVVRDTRVAEAFF
TRBJ2-7,TRBV6-6,CASSQDGYEQYF
TRBJ2-7,TRBV28,CASSNGLAGRLYEQYF